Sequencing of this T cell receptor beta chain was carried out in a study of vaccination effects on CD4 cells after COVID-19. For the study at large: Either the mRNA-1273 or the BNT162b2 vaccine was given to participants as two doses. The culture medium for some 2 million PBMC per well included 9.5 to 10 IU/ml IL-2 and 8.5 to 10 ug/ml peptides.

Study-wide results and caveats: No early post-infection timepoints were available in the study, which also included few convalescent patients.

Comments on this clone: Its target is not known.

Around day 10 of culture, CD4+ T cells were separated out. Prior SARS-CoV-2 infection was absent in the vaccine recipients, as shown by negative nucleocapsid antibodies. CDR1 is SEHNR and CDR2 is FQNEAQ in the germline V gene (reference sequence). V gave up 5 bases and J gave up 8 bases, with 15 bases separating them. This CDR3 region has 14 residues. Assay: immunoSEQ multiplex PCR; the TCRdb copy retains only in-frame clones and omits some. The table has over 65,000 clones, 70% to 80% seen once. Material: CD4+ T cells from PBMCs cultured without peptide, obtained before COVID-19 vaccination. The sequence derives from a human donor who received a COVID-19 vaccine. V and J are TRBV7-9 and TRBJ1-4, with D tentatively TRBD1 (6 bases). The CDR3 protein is CASSPGASEEKLFF. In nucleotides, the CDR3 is TGTGCCAGCAGCCCAGGGGCTTCGGAGGAAAAACTGTTTTTT.